The rows below give T cell receptor beta chains drawn from one sample of a study of blood T cell repertoires in COVID-19. Clones were read by immunoSEQ multiplex PCR, and TCRdb kept only the in-frame ones, dropping some. The table includes over 110,000 clones, over 75% detected once. Input material: PBMCs or T cells enriched from blood (not recorded which). The receptors stem from a man aged 45-65 years in a cohort exposed to, infected with or recovered from COVID-19 (not recorded which). Each CDR3 is given with its conserved first and last residue. D genes are given only for firm matches. Clone size is not always given. Where it is, it says once, few, many or a class for expanded clones.

v_call: TRBV28
d_call: TRBD1
j_call: TRBJ2-7
cdr3_length: 15
clone_size: once
cdr3_nt: TGTGCCAGCAGTCCTACCGACAGGGGGCCTTACGAGCAGTACTTC
cdr3_aa: CASSPTDRGPYEQYF

v_call: TRBV7-2
d_call: TRBD2
j_call: TRBJ2-5
cdr3_length: 16
clone_size: .
cdr3_nt: TGTGCCAGCAGCTTAGTCCTAGCGGGGACCCAAGAGACCCAGTACTTC
cdr3_aa: CASSLVLAGTQETQYF

v_call: TRBV7-6
d_call: TRBD1
j_call: TRBJ1-4
cdr3_length: 14
clone_size: few
cdr3_nt: TGTGCCAGCAGCGACCGGGACAGTAATGAAAAACTGTTTTTT
cdr3_aa: CASSDRDSNEKLFF

v_call: TRBV18
d_call: .
j_call: TRBJ1-5
cdr3_length: 14
clone_size: .
cdr3_nt: TGTGCCAGCTCACGGGGGGATAGCAATCAGCCCCAGCATTTT
cdr3_aa: CASSRGDSNQPQHF

v_call: TRBV4-1
d_call: TRBD1
j_call: TRBJ2-1
cdr3_length: 14
clone_size: .
cdr3_nt: TGCGCCAGCAGCCTATTTGAGGGGGCCGATGAGCAGTTCTTC
cdr3_aa: CASSLFEGADEQFF

v_call: TRBV20-1
d_call: .
j_call: TRBJ2-1
cdr3_length: 16
clone_size: .
cdr3_nt: TGCAGTGCTAGTTCCGGCGGGGGCCCCTCCTACAATGAGCAGTTCTTC
cdr3_aa: CSASSGGGPSYNEQFF

v_call: TRBV10-2
d_call: .
j_call: TRBJ1-5
cdr3_length: 14
clone_size: few
cdr3_nt: TGCGCCAGCAGTGAGCAAGGGGTCAATCAGCCCCAGCATTTT
cdr3_aa: CASSEQGVNQPQHF

v_call: TRBV5-4
d_call: .
j_call: TRBJ1-1
cdr3_length: 12
clone_size: .
cdr3_nt: TGTGCCAGCAGCTTGACTAACACTGAAGCTTTCTTT
cdr3_aa: CASSLTNTEAFF

v_call: TRBV10-3
d_call: .
j_call: TRBJ2-2
cdr3_length: 17
clone_size: .
cdr3_nt: TGTGCCATCAGTGAGTCGAAGGGGGGGACGAACACCGGGGAGCTGTTTTTT
cdr3_aa: CAISESKGGTNTGELFF

v_call: TRBV19
d_call: .
j_call: TRBJ2-1
cdr3_length: 13
clone_size: .
cdr3_nt: TGTGCCAGTAGTATAGGGCGGTACAATGAGCAGTTCTTC
cdr3_aa: CASSIGRYNEQFF

v_call: TRBV7-3
d_call: .
j_call: TRBJ2-3
cdr3_length: 15
clone_size: .
cdr3_nt: TGTGCCAGCAGCCCGGTGGAGGGGATCTTAGGTACGCAGTATTTT
cdr3_aa: CASSPVEGILGTQYF

v_call: TRBV28
d_call: TRBD2
j_call: TRBJ2-1
cdr3_length: 18
clone_size: .
cdr3_nt: TGTGCCAGCAGTTTAATACTAGCGGGAGAAGGCACCTACAATGAGCAGTTCTTC
cdr3_aa: CASSLILAGEGTYNEQFF

v_call: TRBV27
d_call: TRBD1
j_call: TRBJ2-7
cdr3_length: 14
clone_size: .
cdr3_nt: TGTGCCAGCAGTTTAGGGACAGGGAATGTTGGGCAGTACTTC
cdr3_aa: CASSLGTGNVGQYF

v_call: TRBV5-1
d_call: TRBD2
j_call: TRBJ2-1
cdr3_length: 17
clone_size: once
cdr3_nt: TGCGCCAGCAGCTTGGTTAGTAGCGGGAGCGCCTACAATGAGCAGTTCTTC
cdr3_aa: CASSLVSSGSAYNEQFF

v_call: TRBV4-2
d_call: TRBD2
j_call: TRBJ2-3
cdr3_length: 19
clone_size: .
cdr3_nt: TGTGCCAGCAGCCAAGATAAGAGCGGGACTACCACTAGCACAGATACGCAGTATTTT
cdr3_aa: CASSQDKSGTTTSTDTQYF

v_call: TRBV5-1
d_call: .
j_call: TRBJ2-2
cdr3_length: 14
clone_size: .
cdr3_nt: TGCGCCAGCAGCTTAATGAACTTCATCGGGGAGCTGTTTTTT
cdr3_aa: CASSLMNFIGELFF

v_call: TRBV5-1
d_call: .
j_call: TRBJ1-3
cdr3_length: 13
clone_size: .
cdr3_nt: TGCGCCAGCAGCTCAACACAGGGAAACACCATATATTTT
cdr3_aa: CASSSTQGNTIYF

v_call: TRBV7-9
d_call: TRBD2
j_call: TRBJ2-1
cdr3_length: 13
clone_size: .
cdr3_nt: TGTGCCAGCAGCTTAGCGGGACTAGCTGAGCAGTTCTTC
cdr3_aa: CASSLAGLAEQFF

v_call: TRBV9
d_call: .
j_call: TRBJ1-1
cdr3_length: 16
clone_size: .
cdr3_nt: TGTGCCAGCAGCCCAAGACACGGGGGATTGAACACTGAAGCTTTCTTT
cdr3_aa: CASSPRHGGLNTEAFF

v_call: TRBV25-1
d_call: .
j_call: TRBJ1-2
cdr3_length: 13
clone_size: .
cdr3_nt: TGTGCCAGCAGCCCTGATACCCGGTCTGGCTACACCTTC
cdr3_aa: CASSPDTRSGYTF

v_call: TRBV29-1
d_call: TRBD1
j_call: TRBJ1-1
cdr3_length: 13
clone_size: .
cdr3_nt: TGCAGCGGAAAGGGGGCTGAAAACACTGAAGCTTTCTTT
cdr3_aa: CSGKGAENTEAFF

v_call: TRBV5-5
d_call: .
j_call: TRBJ2-5
cdr3_length: 13
clone_size: .
cdr3_nt: TGTGCCAGCAGCTTTTGGGGGGTCGAGACCCAGTACTTC
cdr3_aa: CASSFWGVETQYF

v_call: TRBV3-1/TRBV3-2
d_call: TRBD2
j_call: TRBJ2-1
cdr3_length: 15
clone_size: .
cdr3_nt: TGTGCCAGCAGCCAGCATGAAGGCGGGGGCAATGAGCAGTTCTTC
cdr3_aa: CASSQHEGGGNEQFF

v_call: TRBV19
d_call: .
j_call: TRBJ1-1
cdr3_length: 15
clone_size: .
cdr3_nt: TGTGCCAGTAGTATTGGAGGGGATTTGGTCACTGAAGCTTTCTTT
cdr3_aa: CASSIGGDLVTEAFF

v_call: TRBV15
d_call: .
j_call: TRBJ1-1
cdr3_length: 13
clone_size: .
cdr3_nt: TGTGCCACCAGCAGAGACCGGAACACTGAAGCTTTCTTT
cdr3_aa: CATSRDRNTEAFF

v_call: TRBV5-6
d_call: TRBD1
j_call: TRBJ1-4
cdr3_length: 16
clone_size: .
cdr3_nt: TGTGCCAGCAGCGGACTACCGGGACAGATTAATGAAAAACTGTTTTTT
cdr3_aa: CASSGLPGQINEKLFF

v_call: TRBV7-2
d_call: .
j_call: TRBJ2-7
cdr3_length: 14
clone_size: .
cdr3_nt: TGTGCCAGCGGAGCGGGCTCCAGCTCCTACGAGCAGTACTTC
cdr3_aa: CASGAGSSSYEQYF

v_call: TRBV5-4
d_call: TRBD2
j_call: TRBJ2-7
cdr3_length: 19
clone_size: .
cdr3_nt: TGTGCCAGCAGCCTGATACGAGTAGAGAGACTAGCGGAGGACTACGAGCAGTACTTC
cdr3_aa: CASSLIRVERLAEDYEQYF

v_call: TRBV29-1
d_call: TRBD1
j_call: TRBJ2-4
cdr3_length: 13
clone_size: .
cdr3_nt: TGCAGCGTTGGACAGGGAGCCAAAAACATTCAGTACTTC
cdr3_aa: CSVGQGAKNIQYF

v_call: TRBV6-5
d_call: TRBD2
j_call: TRBJ2-3
cdr3_length: 16
clone_size: .
cdr3_nt: TGTGCCAGCAGTTACTCTGGGCGGGGGGGCTCGTATACGCAGTATTTT
cdr3_aa: CASSYSGRGGSYTQYF

v_call: TRBV5-5
d_call: .
j_call: TRBJ2-7
cdr3_length: 16
clone_size: .
cdr3_nt: TGTGCCAGCAGCTTAGTGTGGGGGGAGGAAGGTCACGAGCAGTACTTC
cdr3_aa: CASSLVWGEEGHEQYF

v_call: TRBV5-1
d_call: TRBD1
j_call: TRBJ1-6
cdr3_length: 15
clone_size: .
cdr3_nt: TGCGCCAGCAGCTTGGGGACAGGGACGAGTTCACCCCTCCACTTT
cdr3_aa: CASSLGTGTSSPLHF

v_call: TRBV24-1
d_call: .
j_call: TRBJ2-2
cdr3_length: 17
clone_size: .
cdr3_nt: TGTGCCACCAGTGACCACAGGACAGTCTGGGCCACCGGGGAGCTGTTTTTT
cdr3_aa: CATSDHRTVWATGELFF

v_call: TRBV19
d_call: TRBD1
j_call: TRBJ2-2
cdr3_length: 16
clone_size: .
cdr3_nt: TGTGCCAGTACCAGTATTAGGACAGGGAACACCGGGGAGCTGTTTTTT
cdr3_aa: CASTSIRTGNTGELFF

v_call: TRBV28
d_call: TRBD1
j_call: TRBJ1-4
cdr3_length: 14
clone_size: .
cdr3_nt: TGTGCCAGCAGTGGGGGACAGGGGACCGAAAAACTGTTTTTT
cdr3_aa: CASSGGQGTEKLFF

v_call: TRBV19
d_call: TRBD2
j_call: TRBJ2-1
cdr3_length: 16
clone_size: once
cdr3_nt: TGTGCCAGTAGTATAGTACTAGCGGGCCTCTACAATGAGCAGTTCTTC
cdr3_aa: CASSIVLAGLYNEQFF

v_call: TRBV7-8
d_call: .
j_call: TRBJ2-3
cdr3_length: 14
clone_size: few
cdr3_nt: TGTGCCAGCAGCTGGGGCAGGAGCACAGATACGCAGTATTTT
cdr3_aa: CASSWGRSTDTQYF

v_call: TRBV2
d_call: .
j_call: TRBJ1-2
cdr3_length: 12
clone_size: .
cdr3_nt: TGTGCCAGCATCATAGGGAGGGGTGGCTACACCTTC
cdr3_aa: CASIIGRGGYTF

v_call: TRBV11-2
d_call: .
j_call: TRBJ1-6
cdr3_length: 16
clone_size: once
cdr3_nt: TGTGCCAGCAGTCTCGTTCCGAGGGGGGGGGATTCACCCCTCCACTTT
cdr3_aa: CASSLVPRGGDSPLHF

v_call: TRBV5-1
d_call: TRBD2
j_call: TRBJ2-1
cdr3_length: 16
clone_size: .
cdr3_nt: TGCGCCAGCAGCTTTGGACGAGCGGGAGGGCCGGGTGAGCAGTTCTTC
cdr3_aa: CASSFGRAGGPGEQFF

v_call: TRBV7-6
d_call: .
j_call: TRBJ2-1
cdr3_length: 12
clone_size: .
cdr3_nt: TGTGCCAGCAGCTCACTAGACAATGAGCAGTTCTTC
cdr3_aa: CASSSLDNEQFF

v_call: TRBV11-2
d_call: TRBD2
j_call: TRBJ2-1
cdr3_length: 15
clone_size: .
cdr3_nt: TGTGCCAGCAGCTCCGTGGCTAGCGGGAGTTATGAGCAGTTCTTC
cdr3_aa: CASSSVASGSYEQFF

v_call: TRBV11-2
d_call: TRBD2
j_call: TRBJ2-3
cdr3_length: 15
clone_size: .
cdr3_nt: TGTGCCAGCAGCCAGGCTAGCGGGAGTATAGATACGCAGTATTTT
cdr3_aa: CASSQASGSIDTQYF

v_call: TRBV27
d_call: TRBD1
j_call: TRBJ1-5
cdr3_length: 19
clone_size: once
cdr3_nt: TGTGCCAGCAGCCCCCAGGGGGCGACCTCCGTTTTGAGCAATCAGCCCCAGCATTTT
cdr3_aa: CASSPQGATSVLSNQPQHF

v_call: TRBV3-1/TRBV3-2
d_call: TRBD1
j_call: TRBJ1-4
cdr3_length: 18
clone_size: .
cdr3_nt: TGTGCCAGCAGCCAAGAGTCGACAGGGCCCGCGGCTAATGAAAAACTGTTTTTT
cdr3_aa: CASSQESTGPAANEKLFF

v_call: TRBV28
d_call: TRBD2
j_call: TRBJ2-7
cdr3_length: 15
clone_size: few
cdr3_nt: TGTGCCAGCAGTCCCACCCGGGACTACGCCTACGAGCAGTACTTC
cdr3_aa: CASSPTRDYAYEQYF

v_call: TRBV13
d_call: TRBD2
j_call: TRBJ2-1
cdr3_length: 17
clone_size: few
cdr3_nt: TGTGCCAGCAGCTTAACTAGCGGGAGAGGAGAGGACAATGAGCAGTTCTTC
cdr3_aa: CASSLTSGRGEDNEQFF

v_call: TRBV7-9
d_call: .
j_call: TRBJ2-2
cdr3_length: 14
clone_size: .
cdr3_nt: TGTGCCAGCAGCGCGGGACCGAACACCGGGGAGCTGTTTTTT
cdr3_aa: CASSAGPNTGELFF

v_call: TRBV5-1
d_call: TRBD2
j_call: TRBJ2-2
cdr3_length: 17
clone_size: .
cdr3_nt: TGCGCCAGCAGCTTGGCCTTCCTAGCGGGAAGGGGCGGGGAGCTGTTTTTT
cdr3_aa: CASSLAFLAGRGGELFF

v_call: TRBV6-1
d_call: .
j_call: TRBJ1-4
cdr3_length: 14
clone_size: .
cdr3_nt: TGTGCCAGCAGTGAGCAGTGGGAGAATGAAAAACTGTTTTTT
cdr3_aa: CASSEQWENEKLFF

v_call: TRBV4-2
d_call: TRBD2
j_call: TRBJ2-7
cdr3_length: 18
clone_size: .
cdr3_nt: TGTGCCAGCAGCCAAGAGGAACTTACTAGCGGGAGGGGATACGAGCAGTACTTC
cdr3_aa: CASSQEELTSGRGYEQYF

v_call: TRBV28
d_call: TRBD1
j_call: TRBJ1-5
cdr3_length: 15
clone_size: few
cdr3_nt: TGTGCCAGCAGCCCATCTGCAGGGGGGCAGCAGCCCCAGCATTTT
cdr3_aa: CASSPSAGGQQPQHF

v_call: TRBV19
d_call: TRBD2
j_call: TRBJ2-1
cdr3_length: 15
clone_size: .
cdr3_nt: TGTGCCAGTAGTAGACTAGCGGGAGGGCCTAATGAGCAGTTCTTC
cdr3_aa: CASSRLAGGPNEQFF

v_call: TRBV5-1
d_call: TRBD1
j_call: TRBJ2-7
cdr3_length: 15
clone_size: .
cdr3_nt: TGCGCCAGCAGTACCTCCGGGACAGGGACCTACGAGCAGTACTTC
cdr3_aa: CASSTSGTGTYEQYF

v_call: TRBV15
d_call: .
j_call: TRBJ1-2
cdr3_length: 14
clone_size: few
cdr3_nt: TGTGCCACCAGCGCTACGGACAGAAACTATGGCTACACCTTC
cdr3_aa: CATSATDRNYGYTF

v_call: TRBV11-2
d_call: .
j_call: TRBJ1-3
cdr3_length: 14
clone_size: .
cdr3_nt: TGTGCCAGCAGCTACTCGATAGGGGAATACACCATATATTTT
cdr3_aa: CASSYSIGEYTIYF

v_call: TRBV5-6
d_call: .
j_call: TRBJ1-5
cdr3_length: 12
clone_size: few
cdr3_nt: TGTGCCAGCAGCTTTGGCGCGGCGCCCCAGCATTTT
cdr3_aa: CASSFGAAPQHF